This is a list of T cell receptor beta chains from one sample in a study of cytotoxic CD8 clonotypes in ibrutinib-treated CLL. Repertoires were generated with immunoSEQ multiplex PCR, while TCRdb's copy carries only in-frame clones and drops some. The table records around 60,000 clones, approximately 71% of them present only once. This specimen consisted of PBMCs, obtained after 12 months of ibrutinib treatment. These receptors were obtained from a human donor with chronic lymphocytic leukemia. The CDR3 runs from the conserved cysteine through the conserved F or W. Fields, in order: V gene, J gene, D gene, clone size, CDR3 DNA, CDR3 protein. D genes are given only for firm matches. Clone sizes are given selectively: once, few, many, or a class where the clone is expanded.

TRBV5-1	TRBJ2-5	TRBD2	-	TGCGCCAGCAGCTTCTGGACTAGCGGGAAAGAGACCCAGTACTTC	CASSFWTSGKETQYF
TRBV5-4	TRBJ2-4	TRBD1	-	TGTGCCAGCAGCTCCCGACAGGGATTCGGTCAGTACTTC	CASSSRQGFGQYF
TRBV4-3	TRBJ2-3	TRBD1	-	TGCGCCAGCAGCCAGGGGAGACAGGGGGCGGGCACAGATACGCAGTATTTT	CASSQGRQGAGTDTQYF
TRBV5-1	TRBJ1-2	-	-	TGCGCCAGCAGCTTGTTGGCGGGGAACGATGGCTACACCTTC	CASSLLAGNDGYTF
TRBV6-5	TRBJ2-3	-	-	TGTGCCAGCAGTACGAGGCCAAGCACAGATACGCAGTATTTT	CASSTRPSTDTQYF
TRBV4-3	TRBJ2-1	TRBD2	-	TGCGCCAGCAGCCAGCAGGGACTAGCGGGAGTCAATGAGCAGTTCTTC	CASSQQGLAGVNEQFF
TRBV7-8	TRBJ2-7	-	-	TGTGCCAGCAGCCCCAGCTCCTACGAGCAGTACTTC	CASSPSSYEQYF
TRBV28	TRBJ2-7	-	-	TGTGCCAGCAGTCTCAGCGGAGAGCAGTACTTC	CASSLSGEQYF
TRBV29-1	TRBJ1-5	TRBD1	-	TGCAGCGTCCAGGGGGCCGGCAATCAGCCCCAGCATTTT	CSVQGAGNQPQHF
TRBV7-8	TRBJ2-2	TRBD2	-	TGTGCCAGCAGCTCGGGACTAGCGGGAGCCTCCAACACCGGGGAGCTGTTTTTT	CASSSGLAGASNTGELFF
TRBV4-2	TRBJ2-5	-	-	TGTGCCAGCAGCCAAGAGGATGGAGAAGAGACCCAGTACTTC	CASSQEDGEETQYF
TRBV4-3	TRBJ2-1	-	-	TGCGCCAGCAGCCAAGCCGAGAGTTCCTACAATGAGCAGTTCTTC	CASSQAESSYNEQFF
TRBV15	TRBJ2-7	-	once	TGTGCCACCAGCAGAGGGGGATACGAGCAGTACTTC	CATSRGGYEQYF
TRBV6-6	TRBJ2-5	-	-	TGTGCCAGCAGTTTAGGACAGCTCGAGACCCAGTACTTC	CASSLGQLETQYF
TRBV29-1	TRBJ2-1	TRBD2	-	TGCAGCGTTGCCAGCGGGAGACTCAATGAGCAGTTCTTC	CSVASGRLNEQFF
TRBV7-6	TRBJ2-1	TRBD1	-	TGTGCCAGCTCCCAGGGGGCCCGCAATGAGCAGTTCTTC	CASSQGARNEQFF
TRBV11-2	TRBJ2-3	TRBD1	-	TGTGCCAGCAGCCGCTGGACAGGGGGTACAGATACGCAGTATTTT	CASSRWTGGTDTQYF
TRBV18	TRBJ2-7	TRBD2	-	TGTGCCAGCTCCAAGGACTGGCGGGAGCTCAACGAGCAGTACTTC	CASSKDWRELNEQYF
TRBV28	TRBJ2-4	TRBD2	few	TGTGCCAGCAGTTTTGGCGGGAGTGTGGCCAAAAACATTCAGTACTTC	CASSFGGSVAKNIQYF
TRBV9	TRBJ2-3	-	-	TGTGCCAGCAGCGTAGGGGGCACAGATACGCAGTATTTT	CASSVGGTDTQYF
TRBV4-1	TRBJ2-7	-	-	TGCGCCAGCAGCCAAGAAACGAACGGTGAGGACGAGCAGTACTTC	CASSQETNGEDEQYF
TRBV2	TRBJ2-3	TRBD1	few	TGTGCCAGCAGCAAACAGGGGGGTTCAGATACGCAGTATTTT	CASSKQGGSDTQYF
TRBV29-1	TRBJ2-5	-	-	TGCAGCGTTGCCCCGGGGGAAGAGACCCAGTACTTC	CSVAPGEETQYF
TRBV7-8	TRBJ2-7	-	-	TGTGCCAGCAGCCGCCGGCCAGGGGTCGACGAGCAGTACTTC	CASSRRPGVDEQYF
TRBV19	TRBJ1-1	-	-	TGTGCCAGTAACCACAGAGAAAGCACTGAAGCTTTCTTT	CASNHRESTEAFF
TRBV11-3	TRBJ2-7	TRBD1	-	TGTGCCAGCAGCTCAGGACAGGGAACCCTCTCCGAGCAGTACTTC	CASSSGQGTLSEQYF
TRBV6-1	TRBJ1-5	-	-	TGTGCCAGCACCGTCCGGACAGCGCTAAATCAGCCCCAGCATTTT	CASTVRTALNQPQHF
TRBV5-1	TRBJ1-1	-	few	TGCGCCAGCATGGGCATGAACACTGAAGCTTTCTTT	CASMGMNTEAFF
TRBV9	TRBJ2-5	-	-	TGTGCCAGCAGCGTAGCTGTTGGGGAGACCCAGTACTTC	CASSVAVGETQYF
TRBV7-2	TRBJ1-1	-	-	TGTGCCAGCAGCTTCTACAGGAATCCTAGTGATGAAGCTTTCTTT	CASSFYRNPSDEAFF
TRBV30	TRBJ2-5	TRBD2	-	TGTGCCTGGAGTGTAGTGGGAGGGCTCCAAGAGACCCAGTACTTC	CAWSVVGGLQETQYF
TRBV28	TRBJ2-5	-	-	TGTGCCAGCAGTTTCGGAGAAGAGACCCAGTACTTC	CASSFGEETQYF